Following are 22 T cell receptor beta chains from one sample sequenced in a study of blood T cell repertoires in COVID-19. The repertoire was sequenced with immunoSEQ multiplex PCR; TCRdb's copy has only in-frame clones and lacks some. The table includes roughly 400,000 clones, roughly nine tenths detected once. Sample: PBMCs or T cells enriched from blood (not recorded which). The receptors were sampled from a woman in her 40s who had been exposed to COVID-19.

V gene TRBV7-2 combines with J gene TRBJ1-2; D is perhaps TRBD1 (5 bases). CDR1 and CDR2 from the germline V gene are SGHTA and FQGNSA. The length of the CDR3 is 13 residues. The germline V and J ends were trimmed by 4 bases and 6 bases, with 12 bases remaining between them. The CDR3 nucleotides are TGTGCCAGCAGCTCTAGGACAATCGATGGCTACACCTTC. This gives the protein CASSSRTIDGYTF.

This sequence joins TRBV29-1 and TRBJ2-5, with a tentative D call TRBD2 (6 bases). Germline lookup yields CDR1 SQVTM and CDR2 ANQGSEA. V was clipped by 0 bases and J by 2 bases, with 13 bases between them. The CDR3 extends over 15 amino acids. In DNA, the CDR3 is TGCAGCGTTGAAGATTCTAGCGAAACTCAAGAGACCCAGTACTTC. Translating gives CSVEDSSETQETQYF.

The chain links TRBV5-4 to TRBJ2-7; D is perhaps TRBD2 (6 bases). Germline V gene lookup returns CDR1 SGHNT and CDR2 YYREEE (reference sequence). The CDR3 sequence is 15 residues long. The V gene lost 4 bases and the J gene lost 1 base, with 15 bases spanning the gap. The DNA of the CDR3 is TGTGCCAGCAGCACTGGCCGGGACTTGTCCTACGAGCAGTACTTC. This encodes CASSTGRDLSYEQYF.

The chain recombines TRBV28 with TRBJ2-3; perhaps TRBD1 as D (6 bases). Trimming shortened V by 6 bases and J by 5 bases, and 12 bases separated the two germline ends. The CDR3 contains 13 residues. Germline loops: CDR1 MDHEN, CDR2 SYDVKM. The CDR3 nucleotides read TGTGCCAGCAGCCCAGGGGTTAGAGATACGCAGTATTTT. Its translation is CASSPGVRDTQYF.

This chain connects TRBV5-6 to TRBJ1-1; D is possibly TRBD1 (6 bases). Germline CDR1 is SGHDT and CDR2 is YYEEEE. The CDR3 has 16 amino acids. V was clipped by 1 base and J by 2 bases, with 15 bases between them. CDR3 sequence reads: CASSLRGFSPNTEAFF. Here the CDR3 DNA reads TGTGCCAGCAGCTTGAGGGGGTTCTCACCAAACACTGAAGCTTTCTTT.

This clone was observed at least ten times. This chain links TRBV6-5 with TRBJ1-2; TRBD1 matches at 7 bases. The junction had 4 bases not matched to a gene; V was cut back by 10 bases and J by 5 bases. Germline-derived CDR1 and CDR2 are MNHEY and SVGAGI. CDR3 size: 11 residues. CDR3 protein: CATIQGYGYTF. CDR3 in DNA: TGTGCCACCATACAGGGGTATGGCTACACCTTC.

This chain connects TRBV5-1 to TRBJ2-7; 10 nucleotides match TRBD1. This CDR3 is 15 amino acids long. In germline, CDR1 is SGHRS, CDR2 YFSETQ. V trimming: 4 bases; J trimming: 1 base; junction bases outside the gene matches: 5. CDR3 region: CASSVGTGASYEQYF. CDR3 in DNA: TGCGCCAGCAGCGTCGGGACAGGGGCTTCCTACGAGCAGTACTTC.

This chain uses TRBV4-3 with TRBJ2-1; D perhaps matches TRBD2 (6 bases). V lost 0 bases and J lost 7, with 16 bases in between. CDR3 length equals 16 residues. Germline loops: CDR1 LGHNA, CDR2 YSLEER. The CDR3 sequence: CASSQEGGNRPNEQFF. CDR3 coding DNA: TGCGCCAGCAGCCAAGAGGGGGGTAACAGACCTAATGAGCAGTTCTTC.

Only one count was recorded for this clone. The chain combines TRBV7-9 with TRBJ1-1; 7 positions match TRBD1. Germline CDR1 reads SEHNR; CDR2 reads FQNEAQ (reference sequence). The CDR3 spans 14 residues. The V gene end was trimmed by 5 bases and the J gene end by 4 bases; junction bases not matched to a gene: 7. CDR3 loop: CASSAQGVVTEAFF. The CDR3 DNA reads TGTGCCAGCAGCGCGCAGGGGGTGGTCACTGAAGCTTTCTTT.

The genes are TRBV11-3 and TRBJ1-2; weak D call: TRBD1 (5 bases). CDR1 is SGHNT, CDR2 YENEEA, per germline. Trimming cost V 5 bases and J 7 bases, with 23 bases left between them. The CDR3 contains 16 residues. CDR3 residues: CASSAPFGGGSRGYTF. The CDR3 DNA is TGTGCCAGCAGCGCACCCTTCGGGGGTGGTTCCCGTGGCTACACCTTC.

This clone has a handful of counts. The rearrangement joins TRBV4-2 to TRBJ2-7; 10 bases are shared with TRBD1. Germline CDR1 reads LGHNA; CDR2 reads YNFKEQ. Trimming cost V 4 bases and J 6 bases; bases outside gene matches: 6. This CDR3 region has 14 residues. The CDR3 region has the DNA TGTGCCAGCAGCCCGGGGACAGGGGAATTCGAGCAGTACTTC. Encoded protein: CASSPGTGEFEQYF.

This rearrangement joins TRBV7-9 to TRBJ2-5; 7 positions match TRBD2. The CDR3 covers 14 residues. After removal of 2 bases from V and 3 bases from J, the junction contained 3 bases not matched to a gene. Germline V gene data show CDR1 as SEHNR and CDR2 as FQNEAQ (reference sequence). The CDR3 DNA reads as TGTGCCAGCAGCTTACGGGACTATGAAGAGACCCAGTACTTC. This translates into CASSLRDYEETQYF.

This chain links TRBV7-8 with TRBJ1-5; perhaps TRBD1 as D (5 bases). Germline V lookup: CDR1 SGHVS, CDR2 FQNEAQ. V was shortened by 5 bases and J by 0 bases, with 14 bases between the two germline ends. This CDR3 spans 16 amino acids. The CDR3: CASSQAPTDSNQPQHF. The CDR3 DNA is TGTGCCAGCAGCCAGGCCCCGACAGATAGCAATCAGCCCCAGCATTTT.

The sample holds one count of this clone. The chain has TRBV19 and TRBJ1-2, with 10 bases aligning to TRBD1. CDR1 and CDR2 (germline): LNHDA, SQIVND (reference sequence). The CDR3 sequence is 14 residues long. V shed 10 bases and J 4 bases; nucleotides not matched to a gene: 9. The CDR3 coding sequence is TGTGCCACCCATCGGGGACAGGGGATCTATGGCTACACCTTC. This gives the protein CATHRGQGIYGYTF.

The J gene is TRBJ1-4, the V gene TRBV7-8; D is possibly TRBD1 (6 bases). Per the germline V gene, CDR1 is SGHVS and CDR2 is FQNEAQ. This CDR3 comprises 17 residues. V was clipped by 5 bases and J by 3 bases, with 19 bases between them. Here the CDR3 DNA reads TGTGCCAGCAGCCACTATAGGGGGGGCCGGGCTAATGAAAAACTGTTTTTT. It encodes CASSHYRGGRANEKLFF.

The rearrangement links TRBV4-3 to TRBJ1-1, with D unresolved. V shed 1 base and J shed 4 bases, with 10 bases lying between them. This CDR3 has 14 residues. Germline CDR1 LGHNA, CDR2 YSLEER. The CDR3 reads CASSQGQVGTEAFF. The CDR3 nucleotides are TGCGCCAGCAGCCAAGGTCAGGTCGGCACTGAAGCTTTCTTT.

The rearrangement links TRBV5-1 to TRBJ1-4; weak D call: TRBD1 (5 bases). CDR1 is SGHRS and CDR2 is YFSETQ in the germline V gene. V lost 0 bases to trimming and J lost 5 bases, with 8 bases between them. The CDR3 is made up of 14 amino acids. Written as DNA, the CDR3 is TGCGCCAGCAGCTTGGAACAGGCGAATGAAAAACTGTTTTTT. This sequence encodes CASSLEQANEKLFF.

The rearrangement joins TRBV18 to TRBJ1-2; D may be TRBD1 (5 bases). The CDR3 runs 13 residues. CDR1 and CDR2 (germline): KGHSH, LQKENI. V lost 5 bases and J lost 8, with 15 bases in between. CDR3 in DNA: TGTGCCAGCTCATTCGGCAGGGCGGAAGGCTACACCTTC. Translation gives CASSFGRAEGYTF.

The chain uses TRBV11-2 and TRBJ2-3; 10 nucleotides line up with TRBD2. The V gene end was trimmed by 0 bases and the J gene end by 2 bases; junction bases not matched to a gene: 8. The germline V gene has CDR1 SGHAT and CDR2 FQNNGV. This CDR3 region has 18 residues. The CDR3 reads CASSLDRYSGGDTDTQYF. The CDR3 DNA follows: TGTGCCAGCAGCTTAGATCGGTACAGCGGGGGGGACACAGATACGCAGTATTTT.

A single count supports this clone. The gene calls are TRBV19 and TRBJ2-2; no clear D. The CDR3 has 14 residues. Deletions cut 1 base from V and 1 base from J, with 4 bases between. From germline, CDR1 is LNHDA and CDR2 SQIVND (reference sequence). CDR3 DNA sequence: TGTGCCAGTAGTATAGGGAGGAACACCGGGGAGCTGTTTTTT. Translating it yields CASSIGRNTGELFF. Variable domain in full (rest from reference TRBV19 and TRBJ2-2): DGGITQSPKYLFRKEGQNVTLSCEQNLNHDAMYWYRQDPGQGLRLIYYSQIVNDFQKGDIAEGYSVSREKKESFPLTVTSAQKNPTAFYLCASSIGRNTGELFFGEGSRLTVL.

The chain couples TRBV9 to TRBJ1-2, with D possibly TRBD1 on 5 matching bases. Trimming took off 5 bases at V and 5 bases at J, with 13 bases between the two ends. Germline CDR1 and CDR2: SGDLS and YYNGEE. This CDR3 contains 13 residues. The CDR3 DNA reads as TGTGCCAGCAGTGCGACAGATTTTTATGGCTACACCTTC. It codes for CASSATDFYGYTF.

V gene TRBV24-1 combines with J gene TRBJ2-1, with D tentatively TRBD1 (6 bases). Germline V gives CDR1 KGHDR, CDR2 SFDVKD. This CDR3 contains 15 residues. The V end was cut by 6 bases, the J end by 8 bases, with 19 bases between. CDR3 DNA sequence: TGTGCCACCAGTCCGGGTCGGACAGTTCACGATGAGCAGTTCTTC. Translated: CATSPGRTVHDEQFF.